This TCR beta chain was found in a study of siplizumab effects on memory and regulatory T cells. The protocol was immunoSEQ multiplex PCR, while the TCRdb copy is restricted to in-frame clones and leaves out a portion. This table holds 65,000 to 85,000 clones, about 92% found once. Trimming took 4 bases from V and 7 from J, leaving 11 bases between them. Germline V gene lookup returns CDR1 MNHEY and CDR2 SMNVEV (reference sequence). CDR3 length: 13 amino acids. As concerns this clone: Its antigen remains unidentified.

Study conclusions and caveats: Alloreactive sequences traceable to unstimulated CD4+ memory cells were significantly reduced by siplizumab.

The receptor's source is a human donor in good health. The chain couples TRBV27 to TRBJ2-1; perhaps TRBD1 as D (7 bases). Material: CD8+ T cells sorted from blood. This chain's CDR3 is CASSWQGGNEQFF. CDR3 nucleotide sequence: TGTGCCAGCAGTTGGCAGGGGGGTAATGAGCAGTTCTTC.